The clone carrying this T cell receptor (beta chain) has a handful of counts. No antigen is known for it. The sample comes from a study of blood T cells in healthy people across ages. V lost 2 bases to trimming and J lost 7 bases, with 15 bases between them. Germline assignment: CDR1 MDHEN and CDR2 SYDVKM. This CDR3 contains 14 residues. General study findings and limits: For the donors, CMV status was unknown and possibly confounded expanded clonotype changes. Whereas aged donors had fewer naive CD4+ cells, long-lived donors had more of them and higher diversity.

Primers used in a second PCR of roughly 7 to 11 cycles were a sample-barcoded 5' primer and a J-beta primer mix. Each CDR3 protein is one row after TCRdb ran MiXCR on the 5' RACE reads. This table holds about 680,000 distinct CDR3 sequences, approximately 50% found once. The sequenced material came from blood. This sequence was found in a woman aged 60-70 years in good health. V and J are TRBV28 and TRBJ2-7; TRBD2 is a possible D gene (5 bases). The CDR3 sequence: CASSLLRGSGEQYF. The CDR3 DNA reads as TGTGCCAGCAGTTTACTTCGGGGATCGGGAGAGCAGTACTTC.